The source of this TCR beta chain is a study of shared clonotypes between healthy human individuals. Study-wide results and caveats: Naive subsets typically showed greater estimated richness than memory subsets. What rarefaction showed was incomplete sorted-subset sequencing despite large depth. Among non-shared clonotypes, generation probabilities were lower than among those shared by all four donors.

Splitting of CD4+ cells produced CD45RA+ naive and CD45RA-negative memory subsets. On this clone itself: Its target is unknown.

TCRdb keeps only in-frame clones here, not all; method: immunoSEQ multiplex PCR. The sample records more than 2,000,000 clones, more than 80% being singletons. Trimming took 1 base from V and 6 from J; bases not matched to a gene: 4. Germline CDR1 reads SEHNR; CDR2 reads FQNEAQ (reference sequence). This CDR3 has 16 residues. This sequence joins TRBV7-9 and TRBJ2-2; 11 bases match TRBD2. The receptor was derived from a man aged 18 to 29 in good health. Some clones in this sample may be carry-over from other donors' samples. Input material: naive CD4+ T cells from PBMCs. Subset noted: CD45RA+ positively selected. The CDR3 is CASSLGTSGFSGELFF. For the CDR3, the DNA is TGTGCCAGCAGCTTAGGGACTAGCGGGTTTTCCGGGGAGCTGTTTTTT.